The following is a T cell receptor beta chain sequence with its context. This entry belongs to a study of blood T cell repertoires in COVID-19. Study details: Sample material is recorded as cDNA or gDNA derived from T cells, B-cell-depleted T cells, or PBMCs.

From germline, CDR1 is SGHVS and CDR2 FQNEAQ. The ends lost 2 bases at V and 7 bases at J; junction bases unmatched: 10. The CDR3 is made up of 15 amino acids. Clones were read by immunoSEQ multiplex PCR, and TCRdb kept only the in-frame ones, dropping some. The profile shows more than 95,000 clones, 85% to 90% of them singletons. Sequencing was carried out using peripheral blood. The origin of this receptor is a human donor in a cohort sampled during active COVID-19. The V gene is TRBV7-8, the J gene TRBJ1-1; 7 bases fit TRBD1. CDR3 region: CASSLSESGQVEAFF. For the CDR3, the DNA is TGTGCCAGCAGCTTATCGGAAAGCGGACAGGTTGAAGCTTTCTTT.